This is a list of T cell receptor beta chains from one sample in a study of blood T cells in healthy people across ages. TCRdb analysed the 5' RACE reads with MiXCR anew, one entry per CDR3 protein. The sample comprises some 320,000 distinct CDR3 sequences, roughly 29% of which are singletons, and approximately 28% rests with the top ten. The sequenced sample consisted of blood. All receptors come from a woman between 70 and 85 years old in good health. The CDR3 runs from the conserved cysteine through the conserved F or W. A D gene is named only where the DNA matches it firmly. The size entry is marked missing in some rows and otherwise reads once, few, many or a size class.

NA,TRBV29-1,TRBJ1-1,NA,CSVQQQGGDTEAFF,TGCAGCGTTCAACAACAGGGCGGGGACACTGAAGCTTTCTTT
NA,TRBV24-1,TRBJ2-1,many,CATGDYNEQFF,TGTGCCACCGGTGATTACAATGAGCAGTTCTTC
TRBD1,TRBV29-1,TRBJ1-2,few,CSASGTGVRYGYTF,TGCAGCGCTTCCGGGACAGGGGTTCGCTATGGCTACACCTTC
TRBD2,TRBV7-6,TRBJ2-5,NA,CASSPGLVAETQYF,TGTGCCAGCAGCCCGGGACTAGTGGCGGAGACCCAGTACTTC
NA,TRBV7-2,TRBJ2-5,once,CASSRSGGETQYF,TGTGCCAGCAGCCGCTCTGGGGGAGAGACCCAGTACTTC
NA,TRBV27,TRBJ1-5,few,CASSLSWEGAQPQHF,TGTGCCAGCAGCCTTTCCTGGGAAGGCGCGCAGCCCCAGCATTTT
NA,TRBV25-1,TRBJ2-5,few,CASSVPIGETQYF,TGTGCCAGCAGTGTTCCCATTGGGGAGACCCAGTACTTC
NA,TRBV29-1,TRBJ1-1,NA,CSVDRVGSAGAFF,TGCAGCGTTGATCGGGTTGGGTCGGCGGGAGCTTTCTTT
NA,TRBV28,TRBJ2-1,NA,CASRERGSLANEQFF,TGTGCCAGCAGGGAACGGGGGTCCCTAGCCAATGAGCAGTTCTTC
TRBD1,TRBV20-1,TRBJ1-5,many,CSVPGGGQPQHF,TGCAGTGTCCCAGGGGGTGGTCAGCCCCAGCATTTT
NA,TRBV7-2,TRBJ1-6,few,CASSLGVGYNSPLHF,TGTGCCAGCAGCTTAGGGGTCGGCTATAATTCACCCCTCCACTTT
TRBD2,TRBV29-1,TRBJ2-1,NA,CSVSGLADYNEQFF,TGCAGCGTTTCTGGACTAGCGGACTACAATGAGCAGTTCTTC
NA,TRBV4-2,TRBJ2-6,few,CASSRERTAGANVLTF,TGTGCCAGCAGCCGCGAAAGGACAGCTGGGGCCAACGTCCTGACTTTC
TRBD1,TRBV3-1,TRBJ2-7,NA,CASSQAGGEQYF,TGTGCCAGCAGCCAAGCAGGGGGTGAGCAGTACTTC
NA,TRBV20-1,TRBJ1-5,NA,CSARALGGRGDNQPQHF,TGCAGTGCTAGAGCTTTGGGAGGGAGAGGGGACAATCAGCCCCAGCATTTT
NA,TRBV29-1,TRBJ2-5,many,CSVSGVSETQYF,TGCAGCGTGTCCGGTGTCTCGGAGACCCAGTACTTC
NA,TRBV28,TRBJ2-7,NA,CASSATGTGSYEQYF,TGTGCCAGCAGTGCGACCGGGACTGGCTCCTACGAGCAGTACTTC
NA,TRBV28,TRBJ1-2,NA,CASIRQLDYGYTF,TGTGCCAGTATAAGACAGCTAGACTATGGCTACACCTTC
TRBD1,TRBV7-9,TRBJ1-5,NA,CASSLGGQANQPQHF,TGTGCCAGCAGCTTAGGCGGACAGGCCAATCAGCCCCAGCATTTT
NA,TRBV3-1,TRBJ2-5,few,CASPPDRIRETQYF,TGTGCCAGCCCCCCGGACAGAATAAGGGAGACCCAGTACTTC
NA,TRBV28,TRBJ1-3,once,CASSLGVRGDTIYF,TGTGCCAGCAGTTTGGGGGTACGTGGAGACACCATATATTTT
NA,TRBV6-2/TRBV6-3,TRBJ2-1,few,CASSYGSTPTYNEQFF,TGTGCCAGCAGTTACGGTAGTACTCCTACTTACAATGAGCAGTTCTTC
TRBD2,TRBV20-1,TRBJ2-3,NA,CSASHASGQGPTDTQYF,TGCAGTGCTAGTCACGCTAGCGGTCAGGGACCCACAGATACGCAGTATTTT
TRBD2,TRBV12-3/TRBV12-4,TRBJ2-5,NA,CASRQSTSGQETQYF,TGTGCCAGCAGACAATCGACTAGCGGACAAGAGACCCAGTACTTC
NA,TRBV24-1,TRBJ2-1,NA,CATSDRVDEQFF,TGTGCCACCAGTGATCGGGTGGATGAGCAGTTCTTC
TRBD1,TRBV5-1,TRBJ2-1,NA,CASSSWTGSYNEQFF,TGCGCCAGCAGCTCCTGGACAGGGTCTTACAATGAGCAGTTCTTC
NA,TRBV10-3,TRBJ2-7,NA,CAISEGWVDYEQYF,TGTGCCATCAGTGAAGGATGGGTTGACTACGAGCAGTACTTC
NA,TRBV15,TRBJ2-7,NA,CATRIDGRRGEQYF,TGTGCCACCAGAATAGATGGGCGGCGGGGCGAGCAGTACTTC
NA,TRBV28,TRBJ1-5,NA,CASSLGGPEGNRPQHF,TGTGCCAGCAGTTTAGGAGGGCCCGAGGGAAACCGGCCCCAGCATTTT
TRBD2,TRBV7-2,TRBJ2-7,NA,CASSFRLAYEQYF,TGTGCCAGCAGCTTCAGACTAGCATACGAGCAGTACTTC
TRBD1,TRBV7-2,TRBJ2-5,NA,CASSGRDRVGTQYF,TGTGCCAGCAGCGGAAGGGACAGGGTCGGGACCCAGTACTTC
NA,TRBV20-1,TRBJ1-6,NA,CSASLQGNSPLHF,TGCAGTGCTAGTCTCCAGGGCAATTCACCCCTCCACTTT
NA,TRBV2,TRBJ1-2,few,CASSERGEGANGYTF,TGTGCCAGCAGTGAAAGGGGGGAAGGGGCCAATGGCTACACCTTC
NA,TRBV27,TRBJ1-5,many,CASRAPGGTRQPQHF,TGTGCCAGCAGGGCACCGGGAGGGACGCGTCAGCCCCAGCATTTT
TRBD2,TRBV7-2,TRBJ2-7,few,CASSHKPAGGNSYEQYF,TGTGCCAGCAGCCACAAGCCAGCGGGGGGGAACTCCTACGAGCAGTACTTC
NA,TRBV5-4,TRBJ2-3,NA,CAGSWGAASTDTQYF,TGTGCCGGCAGTTGGGGGGCGGCTAGCACAGATACGCAGTATTTT
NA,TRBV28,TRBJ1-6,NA,CASRAEGSYNSPLHF,TGTGCCAGCAGAGCAGAGGGCTCCTATAATTCACCCCTCCACTTT
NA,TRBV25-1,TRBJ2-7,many,CASKTGSPSPYEQYF,TGTGCCAGCAAAACAGGGTCTCCAAGTCCCTACGAGCAGTACTTC
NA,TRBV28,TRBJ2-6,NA,CASSLSLGDSGANVLTF,TGTGCCAGCAGTTTAAGCTTGGGGGACTCTGGGGCCAACGTCCTGACTTTC
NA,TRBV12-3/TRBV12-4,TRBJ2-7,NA,CASRRGDSREQYF,TGTGCCAGCAGGAGAGGGGATTCGCGCGAGCAGTACTTC
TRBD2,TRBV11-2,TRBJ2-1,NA,CASSLRRLAGGNNEQFF,TGTGCCAGCAGCCTACGAAGATTAGCGGGAGGGAACAATGAGCAGTTCTTC
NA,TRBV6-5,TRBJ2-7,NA,CASSYAGTSDYEQYF,TGTGCCAGCAGTTACGCCGGGACATCGGACTACGAGCAGTACTTC
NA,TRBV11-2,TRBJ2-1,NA,CASSPGFKEVNNEQFF,TGTGCCAGCAGCCCCGGTTTCAAGGAGGTTAACAATGAGCAGTTCTTC
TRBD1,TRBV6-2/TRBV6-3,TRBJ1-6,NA,CASSTMPGQGGLHF,TGTGCCAGCTCGACAATGCCGGGACAGGGTGGCCTCCACTTT
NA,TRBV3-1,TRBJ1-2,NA,CASSQGAHGYTF,TGTGCCAGCAGCCAAGGGGCCCATGGCTACACCTTC
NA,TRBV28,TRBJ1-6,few,CASNPPHGQGNSPLHF,TGTGCCAGCAACCCGCCTCACGGGCAGGGTAATTCACCCCTCCACTTT
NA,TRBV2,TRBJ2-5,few,CASSESRETQYF,TGTGCCAGCAGTGAGTCCCGGGAGACCCAGTACTTC
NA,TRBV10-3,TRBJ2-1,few,CATSLTSESLYNEQFF,TGTGCCACCAGCCTGACTAGTGAATCACTTTACAATGAGCAGTTCTTC
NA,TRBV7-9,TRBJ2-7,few,CASSSGSPSSYEQYF,TGTGCCAGCAGCTCCGGGAGCCCGAGCTCCTACGAGCAGTACTTC
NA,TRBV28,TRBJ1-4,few,CASRLAGGLGANEKLFF,TGTGCCAGCAGACTAGCGGGGGGCTTGGGAGCTAATGAAAAACTGTTTTTT
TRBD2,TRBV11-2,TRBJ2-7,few,CASRIGLAGSEQYF,TGTGCCAGCCGCATAGGGCTAGCGGGAAGCGAGCAGTACTTC
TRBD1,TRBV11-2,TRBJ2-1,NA,CASLLRGNEQFF,TGTGCCAGCTTACTCAGGGGGAATGAGCAGTTCTTC